The 2 T cell receptor beta chains below were found in one sample sequenced in a study of CD8 T cells in Susac syndrome (dated by TCRdb to the late 2010s). Library creation used the immunoSEQ multiplex PCR assay. RNA was extracted using the RNeasy kit, and roughly 0.5 to 1 ug of the RNA was reverse transcribed with random hexamers. Through fastp at Q25 and MiXCR, TCRdb rebuilt clones from the public reads, retaining in-frame beta chains. Records with the same CDR3 protein are collapsed into one entry carrying the most frequent genes and DNA. Recorded for this sample are fewer than 250,000 distinct CDR3 sequences; approximately 93% of them occurred a single time. The top ten clones comprise around 0.1% of the sample. Sequencing was performed on CD4+ T cells from PBMCs. These receptors came from a human donor in good health.

The chain joins TRBV10-3 to TRBJ1-2; D is unclear. V was clipped by 11 bases and J by 3 bases, with 19 bases between them. The length of the CDR3 is 14 residues. Germline CDR1 and CDR2: ENHRY and SYGVKD. In nucleotides, the CDR3 is TGTGCCCCCCCTCCGCCCGACGGCTACTATGGCTACACCTTC. Its protein is CAPPPPDGYYGYTF.

This clonotype was recorded only once. The rearrangement links TRBV27 to TRBJ2-5; D not certain. Trimming left V 5 bases short and J 4 bases short, with 20 bases between. The CDR3 totals 16 residues. Germline V lookup: CDR1 MNHEY, CDR2 SMNVEV (reference sequence). CDR3 nucleotides: TGTGCCAGCAGTGTCTCGAACCCCCGCTCGGGAGAGACCCAGTACTTC. Residues: CASSVSNPRSGETQYF.